The clone carrying this T cell receptor (beta chain) was detected only a few times. Its antigen is not known. The data were obtained in a study of T-cell reconstitution after alpha-beta-depleted transplantation in children. General study findings and limits: At day 60, the high TCRbeta diversity found in some patients originated from recipient T cells and thymic progenitors that had survived. About two months after transplant, alpha-beta T cells reportedly came from several hundred expanded graft clones. Fresh T-cell production supplied most of the T-cell counts and diversity seen one year after transplant.

Unique molecular identifiers were used in preparing the TCRbeta library. One entry per CDR3 protein, called by TCRdb with MiXCR from the PCR reads. The table lists about a million distinct CDR3 sequences, less than 30% of them singletons. V was pared by 4 bases and J by 3 bases, with 8 bases of the junction left unmatched. CDR1 and CDR2 (germline): SQVTM, ANQGSEA. The CDR3 consists of 15 residues. The clonotype originates from a boy under two years old who had a stem cell transplant for SCID, so the T cells may come from the graft donor. The starting material was PBMCs, mostly from graft donor cells, obtained 360 days after TCRalphabeta/CD19-depleted stem cell transplant. The V and J genes are TRBV29-1 and TRBJ2-3; 9 nucleotides agree with TRBD2. The CDR3 DNA reads TGCAGCGTTGCCTATAGCGGGGGTTCGACAGATACGCAGTATTTT. It encodes CSVAYSGGSTDTQYF.